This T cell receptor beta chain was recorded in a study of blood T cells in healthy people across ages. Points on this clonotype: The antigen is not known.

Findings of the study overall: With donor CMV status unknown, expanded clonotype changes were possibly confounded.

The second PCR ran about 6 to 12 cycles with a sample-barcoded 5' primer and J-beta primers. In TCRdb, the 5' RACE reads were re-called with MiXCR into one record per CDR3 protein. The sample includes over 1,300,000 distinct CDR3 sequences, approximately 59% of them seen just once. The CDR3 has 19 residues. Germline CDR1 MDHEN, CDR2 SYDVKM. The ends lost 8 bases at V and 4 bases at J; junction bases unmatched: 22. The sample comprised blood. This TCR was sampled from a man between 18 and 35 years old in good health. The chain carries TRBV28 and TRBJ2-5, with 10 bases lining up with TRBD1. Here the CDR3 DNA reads TGTGCCAGCTGGGGGGATCGAGGACAGGGGGTCAAGGAAAGAGAGACCCAGTACTTC. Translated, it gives CASWGDRGQGVKERETQYF. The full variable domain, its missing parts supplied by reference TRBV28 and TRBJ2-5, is DVKVTQSSRYLVKRTGEKVFLECVQDMDHENMFWYRQDPGLGLRLIYFSYDVKMKEKGDIPEGYSVSREKKERFSLILESASTNQTSMYLCASWGDRGQGVKERETQYFGPGTRLLVL.